A single sample is the source of the 30 T cell receptor beta chains below, sequenced in a study of shared clonotypes between healthy human individuals. Clones were sequenced by immunoSEQ multiplex PCR, and TCRdb holds only the in-frame ones, with some missing. The profile covers about 600,000 clones, with roughly 97% appearing a single time and 0.045% to 0.07% taken by the ten largest. The sequenced sample consisted of naive CD4+ T cells sorted from blood. This sample's subset: CD45RA+ positively selected. All receptors derive from a woman under 40 in good health.

This clone was seen just once. This CDR3 reads CASSLAGQTYGYTF. CDR3 bases: TGCGCCAGCAGCTTGGCTGGACAGACCTATGGCTACACCTTC. This sequence joins TRBV5-1 and TRBJ1-2; a possible D gene is TRBD1 (6 bases). Trimming stripped 0 bases from V and 4 bases from J, with 10 bases between. Germline V gives CDR1 SGHRS, CDR2 YFSETQ. This CDR3 region has 14 residues.

This chain connects TRBV6-5 to TRBJ2-7; TRBD1 might be the D (6 bases). Germline V gene data show CDR1 as MNHEY and CDR2 as SVGAGI. The CDR3 totals 15 residues. Trimming shortened V by 2 bases and J by 6 bases, and 17 bases separated the two germline ends. The CDR3 protein is CASSYVPDPQGEQYF. In DNA, the CDR3 is TGTGCCAGCAGTTACGTCCCAGACCCACAGGGCGAGCAGTACTTC.

The J gene is TRBJ2-5, the V gene TRBV7-2; D not resolved. Germline V gives CDR1 SGHTA, CDR2 FQGNSA. The CDR3 consists of 12 residues. With 4 bases removed from V and 0 bases from J, the gap between germline ends came to 3 bases. DNA for the CDR3: TGTGCCAGCAGCTCGTACCAAGAGACCCAGTACTTC. Its translation: CASSSYQETQYF.

V and J are TRBV6-1 and TRBJ2-7, with D perhaps TRBD2 (6 bases). This CDR3 comprises 13 residues. Trimming stripped 6 bases from V and 4 bases from J, with 13 bases between. Germline assignment: CDR1 MNHNS and CDR2 SASEGT. The CDR3 coding sequence is TGTGCCAGCAGCGCGGGATTCAAGTACGAGCAGTACTTC. This sequence encodes CASSAGFKYEQYF.

V usage is TRBV21-1 and J usage is TRBJ2-7; TRBD2, as called in the table, went unchecked against the DNA. TRBV21-1 is a known pseudogene. This CDR3 spans 12 amino acids. The CDR3: CASRTSGNEQYF. The DNA for the CDR3 is TGTGCCAGCAGGACTAGCGGGAACGAGCAGTACTTC.

J is TRBJ1-2 and V is TRBV11-2, with D perhaps matching TRBD1 (5 bases). The CDR3 is 18 residues long. Trimming shortened V by 2 bases and J by 0 bases, and 19 bases separated the two germline ends. Germline V gene lookup returns CDR1 SGHAT and CDR2 FQNNGV. The CDR3, as DNA: TGTGCCAGCAGCTTAATCCTGAGCTCGGGACCAGCTAACTATGGCTACACCTTC. Protein product: CASSLILSSGPANYGYTF.

V and J are TRBV4-1 and TRBJ1-4, with a tentative D call TRBD1 (6 bases). Per the germline V gene, CDR1 is MGHRA and CDR2 is YSYEKL. V was pared by 4 bases and J by 8 bases, with 20 bases between. There are 16 residues in the CDR3. The CDR3 is CASSPLQGPIPEKLFF. CDR3 DNA sequence: TGCGCCAGCAGCCCTCTGCAGGGGCCGATCCCAGAAAAACTGTTTTTT.

The chain carries TRBV18 and TRBJ1-2; a possible D gene is TRBD1 (6 bases). This CDR3 contains 13 residues. V was cut by 6 bases and J by 1 base, with 9 bases left in between. The V gene's germline CDR1 is KGHSH and CDR2 LQKENI. The CDR3 DNA is TGTGCCAGCTCGCAGGACAGTAACTATGGCTACACCTTC. It is translated as CASSQDSNYGYTF.

The chain is built from TRBV28 and TRBJ1-5, with 7 nucleotides matching TRBD1. CDR1 and CDR2 (germline): MDHEN, SYDVKM. V trimming: 4 bases; J trimming: 2 bases; junction bases outside the gene matches: 5. CDR3 length: 15 amino acids. CDR3 protein: CASSSPTGGNQPQHF. In DNA, the CDR3 is TGTGCCAGCAGTTCCCCAACAGGGGGCAATCAGCCCCAGCATTTT.

This chain links TRBV7-2 with TRBJ2-3; 12 bases are a match to TRBD2. The J segment lost 8 bases and the V segment lost 5 bases, leaving 11 bases of the junction unmatched. This CDR3 is 16 amino acids long. The germline gives CDR1 SGHTA, CDR2 FQGNSA. The CDR3 is CASSPGLAGMGFTQYF. The DNA of the CDR3 is TGTGCCAGCAGCCCTGGACTAGCGGGAATGGGTTTTACGCAGTATTTT.

The V call is TRBV6-6, the J call TRBJ2-3, with TRBD2 matching 8 bases. This CDR3 is built from 15 residues. V dropped 4 bases and J dropped 4; count of bases not matched to a gene: 7. Germline CDR1 and CDR2: MNHNY and SVGAGI (reference sequence). The CDR3 coding sequence is TGTGCCAGCAGTTCCTATAGCGGGAACCCAGATACGCAGTATTTT. Translating gives CASSSYSGNPDTQYF.

This chain connects TRBV7-8 to TRBJ2-3, with 9 bases that match TRBD2. Germline-derived CDR1 and CDR2 are SGHVS and FQNEAQ. The J segment lost 2 bases and the V segment lost 5 bases, leaving 14 bases of the junction unmatched. The CDR3 spans 18 residues. CDR3 in amino acids: CASSTGLDGTSTTDTQYF. The CDR3 nucleotides are TGTGCCAGCAGCACCGGCTTAGACGGGACTAGCACCACAGATACGCAGTATTTT.

V is TRBV28 and J is TRBJ1-4; weak D call: TRBD1 (6 bases). V was cut by 6 bases and J by 0 bases, with 14 bases left in between. Germline V gene data show CDR1 as MDHEN and CDR2 as SYDVKM. The CDR3 totals 16 residues. In DNA form, the CDR3 reads TGTGCCAGCAGATCAGGACAGCCTCCAACTAATGAAAAACTGTTTTTT. The encoded protein is CASRSGQPPTNEKLFF.

V is TRBV18 and J is TRBJ2-7; TRBD2 matches at 9 bases. J was trimmed by 6 bases and V by 3 bases; bases with no gene match: 9. The CDR3 covers 15 residues. The germline V gene encodes CDR1 KGHSH and CDR2 LQKENI. CDR3 nucleotides: TGTGCCAGCTCACCCGCGGGGGGGATGACAGTCGAGCAGTACTTC. Its translation is CASSPAGGMTVEQYF.

The chain recombines TRBV2 with TRBJ2-1, with D unclear. There are 15 residues in the CDR3. V was pared by 6 bases and J by 0 bases, with 12 bases between. Per germline, CDR1 SNHLY and CDR2 FYNNEI. DNA for the CDR3: TGTGCCAGCAGCCAACAGCCGAGCTCCTACAATGAGCAGTTCTTC. Residues: CASSQQPSSYNEQFF.

The count of this clone is one. CDR3 in DNA: TGTGCCAGCAGTTTAAGGGTGGGGACCTACAATGAGCAGTTCTTC. Translated: CASSLRVGTYNEQFF. The V gene is TRBV27, the J gene TRBJ2-1; D gene unclear. The germline CDR1 and CDR2 sequences are MNHEY and SMNVEV (reference sequence). The V gene lost 2 bases and the J gene lost 2 bases, with 10 bases spanning the gap. The CDR3 consists of 15 residues.

The CDR3 bases are TGTGCCAGCAGTGAAAGGACAGGCGGAAACAATCAGCCCCAGCATTTT. As protein: CASSERTGGNNQPQHF. The chain employs TRBV6-1 and TRBJ1-5; 7 bases map to TRBD1. Germline lookup yields CDR1 MNHNS and CDR2 SASEGT. The CDR3 length is 16 residues. V shed 2 bases and J 3 bases; nucleotides not matched to a gene: 7.

This sequence joins TRBV19 and TRBJ1-3; D gene ambiguous. The CDR3 is 15 residues long. Germline V gives CDR1 LNHDA, CDR2 SQIVND (reference sequence). V gave up 7 bases and J gave up 0 bases, with 13 bases separating them. The CDR3 region has the DNA TGTGCCAGTAACCTCGGGAGAACCTCTGGAAACACCATATATTTT. Translation: CASNLGRTSGNTIYF.

The chain has TRBV29-1 and TRBJ2-2; D might be TRBD1 or TRBD2, each matching 5 bases. CDR1 is SQVTM and CDR2 is ANQGSEA in the germline V gene. CDR3 length equals 17 residues. The V end lost 1 base, the J end lost 1 base, and 16 bases lay between the germline ends. DNA for the CDR3: TGCAGCGTTGAAGCCGGGGCCACGGACCAGAACACCGGGGAGCTGTTTTTT. Its translation: CSVEAGATDQNTGELFF.

J is TRBJ1-1 and V is TRBV7-9, with unresolved D. There are 15 residues in the CDR3. V lost 5 bases to trimming and J lost 3 bases, with 16 bases between them. CDR1 is SEHNR and CDR2 is FQNEAQ in the germline V gene (reference sequence). In DNA, the CDR3 is TGTGCCAGCAGCAACGTCGCGCAGCCCTACACTGAAGCTTTCTTT. Its translation: CASSNVAQPYTEAFF.

J is TRBJ2-1 and V is TRBV5-1; no firm D call. Germline lookup yields CDR1 SGHRS and CDR2 YFSETQ. The CDR3 has 15 amino acids. V gave up 2 bases and J gave up 1 base, with 10 bases separating them. The CDR3 sequence: CASSLEVPSYNEQFF. For the CDR3, the DNA is TGCGCCAGCAGCTTAGAGGTACCTTCCTACAATGAGCAGTTCTTC. Filled out from reference TRBV5-1 and TRBJ2-1, the complete variable domain reads KAGVTQTPRYLIKTRGQQVTLSCSPISGHRSVSWYQQTPGQGLQFLFEYFSETQRNKGNFPGRFSGRQFSNSRSEMNVSTLELGDSALYLCASSLEVPSYNEQFFGPGTRLTVL.

This clone was seen a few times. The chain couples TRBV10-1 to TRBJ2-2, with D perhaps matching TRBD1 (6 bases). V lost 6 bases and J lost 2, with 7 bases in between. The CDR3 extends over 13 amino acids. From germline, CDR1 is WNHNN and CDR2 SYGVQD (reference sequence). CDR3 sequence: CASRDSNTGELFF. CDR3 nucleotide sequence: TGCGCCAGCAGGGACAGTAACACCGGGGAGCTGTTTTTT.

This chain uses TRBV9 with TRBJ2-5; TRBD2 matches at 7 bases. Germline V gene sequence: CDR1 SGDLS, CDR2 YYNGEE. The CDR3 runs 15 residues. V lost 0 bases to trimming and J lost 2 bases; unmatched junction nucleotides: 4. The DNA of the CDR3 is TGTGCCAGCAGCGTAGAGGCGGGGGTACAAGAGACCCAGTACTTC. Amino acids: CASSVEAGVQETQYF.

The rearrangement links TRBV4-1 to TRBJ1-2; TRBD1 matches 8 bases. Per the germline V gene, CDR1 is MGHRA and CDR2 is YSYEKL. CDR3 size: 15 residues. Trimming at V came to 1 base and at J to 4 bases, leaving 5 bases not matched to a gene. The CDR3 loop reads CASSQALGQVYGYTF. Here the CDR3 DNA reads TGCGCCAGCAGCCAAGCCCTGGGACAGGTCTATGGCTACACCTTC.

The rearrangement joins TRBV7-9 to TRBJ2-7; the match to TRBD2 covers 7 bases. Trimming removed 11 bases from V and 2 bases from J; junction bases left unmatched: 3. Germline V lookup: CDR1 SEHNR, CDR2 FQNEAQ (reference sequence). The CDR3 length is 11 residues. The CDR3 region has the DNA TGTGCCTTGGCGGGGGCCTACGAGCAGTACTTC. Translating it yields CALAGAYEQYF. Combining the CDR3 with reference TRBV7-9 and TRBJ2-7 gives the whole variable domain DTGVSQNPRHKITKRGQNVTFRCDPISEHNRLYWYRQTLGQGPEFLTYFQNEAQLEKSRLLSDRFSAERPKGSFSTLEIQRTEQGDSAMYLCALAGAYEQYFGPGTRLTVT.

This clone was seen once. This chain connects TRBV5-4 to TRBJ2-1, with TRBD1 matching over 9 bases. This CDR3 has 15 residues. The V segment lost 1 base and the J segment 7 bases; nucleotides outside the gene matches: 6. Germline CDR1 is SGHNT and CDR2 is YYREEE (reference sequence). The CDR3: CASSLLTTGGNEQFF. CDR3 DNA: TGTGCCAGCAGCTTGTTGACGACAGGGGGTAATGAGCAGTTCTTC.

This chain connects TRBV18 to TRBJ2-7; 10 bases map to TRBD1. The germline V gene encodes CDR1 KGHSH and CDR2 LQKENI. With 2 bases clipped from V and 4 bases from J, the junction kept 2 bases outside the gene matches. The CDR3 is 14 residues long. The chain's CDR3 is CASSPGDRGYEQYF. The CDR3 bases are TGTGCCAGCTCACCAGGGGACAGGGGTTACGAGCAGTACTTC.

The V and J genes are TRBV27 and TRBJ2-7, with 7 bases that match TRBD2. The germline V gene has CDR1 MNHEY and CDR2 SMNVEV (reference sequence). V lost 8 bases to trimming and J lost 1 base; unmatched junction nucleotides: 11. The CDR3 consists of 15 residues. This CDR3 reads CASSSLTGGSYEQYF. The CDR3 bases are TGTGCCAGCTCCTCCTTGACGGGAGGATCCTACGAGCAGTACTTC.

The rearrangement links TRBV6-6 to TRBJ1-1; D might be TRBD1 (5 bases). Germline CDR1 and CDR2: MNHNY and SVGAGI (reference sequence). This CDR3 has 13 amino acids. V was cut by 5 bases and J by 1 base, with 8 bases left in between. The CDR3 DNA reads as TGTGCCAGCAGTACCGGACAGAACACTGAAGCTTTCTTT. Protein product: CASSTGQNTEAFF.

The V gene is TRBV6-1, the J gene TRBJ1-5; D unresolved. This CDR3 contains 14 residues. Germline V gives CDR1 MNHNS, CDR2 SASEGT. V was shortened by 4 bases and J by 2 bases, with 9 bases between the two germline ends. CDR3 loop: CASSGRARNQPQHF. Written as DNA, the CDR3 is TGTGCCAGCAGTGGCCGGGCCCGCAATCAGCCCCAGCATTTT.